These T cell receptor beta chains were read from a single sample in a study of shared clonotypes between healthy human individuals. Here immunoSEQ multiplex PCR was the method, and the copy in TCRdb shows in-frame clones only, minus some. Found here are about 2 million clones, 85% to 95% of them singletons; the top ten hold 0.9% to 1.3%. Sequenced: naive CD8+ T cells sorted from blood. Receptors originate from a man between 18 and 29 years old in good health. CDR3s include the opening cysteine and the closing phenylalanine or tryptophan. The order of the fields is clone size, J gene, V gene, D gene, CDR3 protein, CDR3 DNA. D genes are given only for firm matches. A row's size may be missing; if present it is once, few, many or a size class.

clone_size: -
j_call: TRBJ2-7
v_call: TRBV29-1
d_call: TRBD1
cdr3_aa: CSGTGTGGYEQYF
cdr3_nt: TGCAGCGGGACCGGGACAGGGGGTTACGAGCAGTACTTC

clone_size: -
j_call: TRBJ2-3
v_call: TRBV7-6
d_call: TRBD2
cdr3_aa: CASSPTSGSTDTQYF
cdr3_nt: TGTGCCAGCAGCCCTACTAGCGGGAGCACAGATACGCAGTATTTT

clone_size: -
j_call: TRBJ2-4
v_call: TRBV27
d_call: -
cdr3_aa: CASSPLGHGNIQYF
cdr3_nt: TGTGCCAGTTCCCCTCTGGGTCACGGAAACATTCAGTACTTC

clone_size: -
j_call: TRBJ2-3
v_call: TRBV14
d_call: TRBD2
cdr3_aa: CASSQAGGTSGVYTDTQYF
cdr3_nt: TGTGCCAGCAGCCAAGCAGGAGGGACTAGCGGGGTTTACACAGATACGCAGTATTTT

clone_size: -
j_call: TRBJ1-3
v_call: TRBV10-2
d_call: TRBD1
cdr3_aa: CASSGPDRDSGNTIYF
cdr3_nt: TGCGCCAGCAGTGGGCCAGACAGGGACTCTGGAAACACCATATATTTT

clone_size: -
j_call: TRBJ1-2
v_call: TRBV5-6
d_call: -
cdr3_aa: CASSSDLSDYGYTF
cdr3_nt: TGTGCCAGCAGCTCAGACTTAAGCGACTATGGCTACACCTTC

clone_size: -
j_call: TRBJ2-4
v_call: TRBV6-1
d_call: -
cdr3_aa: CASSDSPGTTGYNIQYF
cdr3_nt: TGTGCCAGCAGTGATTCCCCGGGTACAACAGGGTACAACATTCAGTACTTC

clone_size: -
j_call: TRBJ2-7
v_call: TRBV5-6
d_call: -
cdr3_aa: CASSWGGYEQYF
cdr3_nt: TGTGCCAGCAGCTGGGGCGGCTACGAGCAGTACTTC

clone_size: -
j_call: TRBJ2-2
v_call: TRBV9
d_call: TRBD2
cdr3_aa: CASSATSGTNTGELFF
cdr3_nt: TGTGCCAGCAGCGCCACTAGCGGGACGAACACCGGGGAGCTGTTTTTT

clone_size: -
j_call: TRBJ2-5
v_call: TRBV6-6
d_call: -
cdr3_aa: CASLPRRGDHKETQYF
cdr3_nt: TGTGCCAGCCTCCCTCGTAGGGGCGACCACAAGGAGACCCAGTACTTC

clone_size: -
j_call: TRBJ1-1
v_call: TRBV15
d_call: -
cdr3_aa: CATSPAVGDTEAFF
cdr3_nt: TGTGCCACCAGCCCCGCGGTAGGGGACACTGAAGCTTTCTTT

clone_size: -
j_call: TRBJ1-2
v_call: TRBV4-1
d_call: TRBD1
cdr3_aa: CASTSVQGDGGYTF
cdr3_nt: TGCGCCAGCACCTCGGTCCAGGGGGATGGAGGCTACACCTTC

clone_size: -
j_call: TRBJ1-6
v_call: TRBV4-1
d_call: -
cdr3_aa: CASSQERRENSPLHF
cdr3_nt: TGCGCCAGCAGCCAAGAACGCAGGGAGAACTCACCCCTCCACTTT

clone_size: once
j_call: TRBJ2-2
v_call: TRBV7-9
d_call: TRBD1
cdr3_aa: CASPAPGQGVTGELFF
cdr3_nt: TGTGCCAGCCCCGCCCCGGGACAGGGGGTCACCGGGGAGCTGTTTTTT

clone_size: -
j_call: TRBJ2-3
v_call: TRBV5-4
d_call: -
cdr3_aa: CASSLGAGPGDTQYF
cdr3_nt: TGTGCCAGCAGCTTGGGTGCGGGGCCGGGAGATACGCAGTATTTT

clone_size: -
j_call: TRBJ2-1
v_call: TRBV9
d_call: -
cdr3_aa: CASSVGLASNPFNEQFF
cdr3_nt: TGTGCCAGCAGCGTAGGTTTGGCTTCTAACCCCTTCAATGAGCAGTTCTTC

clone_size: once
j_call: TRBJ2-1
v_call: TRBV6-6
d_call: -
cdr3_aa: CASSYDWNEQFF
cdr3_nt: TGTGCCAGCAGTTACGATTGGAATGAGCAGTTCTTC

clone_size: -
j_call: TRBJ2-7
v_call: TRBV29-1
d_call: -
cdr3_aa: CSVEYGAYEQYF
cdr3_nt: TGCAGCGTTGAATACGGAGCCTACGAGCAGTACTTC

clone_size: -
j_call: TRBJ2-1
v_call: TRBV5-1
d_call: -
cdr3_aa: CASSLEVPFEQFF
cdr3_nt: TGCGCCAGCAGCTTGGAGGTCCCTTTTGAGCAGTTCTTC

clone_size: -
j_call: TRBJ2-2
v_call: TRBV5-8
d_call: TRBD1
cdr3_aa: CASSFTQGGNTGELFF
cdr3_nt: TGTGCCAGCAGCTTTACACAGGGGGGCAACACCGGGGAGCTGTTTTTT

clone_size: -
j_call: TRBJ2-5
v_call: TRBV4-3
d_call: -
cdr3_aa: CASSQARPTGVLGKTQYF
cdr3_nt: TGCGCCAGCAGCCAAGCCCGGCCAACGGGAGTTTTAGGTAAGACCCAGTACTTC

clone_size: -
j_call: TRBJ2-1
v_call: TRBV6-5
d_call: -
cdr3_aa: CASSYFSEGGNEQFF
cdr3_nt: TGTGCCAGCAGTTACTTCTCGGAAGGGGGGAATGAGCAGTTCTTC

clone_size: -
j_call: TRBJ2-7
v_call: TRBV6-1
d_call: -
cdr3_aa: CASSGAGTAEQYF
cdr3_nt: TGTGCCAGCAGTGGAGCCGGGACGGCTGAGCAGTACTTC

clone_size: -
j_call: TRBJ2-1
v_call: TRBV27
d_call: -
cdr3_aa: CATTTSGSSYNEQFF
cdr3_nt: TGTGCCACTACCACAAGTGGTAGCTCCTACAATGAGCAGTTCTTC

clone_size: -
j_call: TRBJ2-7
v_call: TRBV11-3
d_call: -
cdr3_aa: CASSLNFGSYEQYF
cdr3_nt: TGTGCCAGCAGCTTAAATTTCGGCTCCTACGAGCAGTACTTC

clone_size: -
j_call: TRBJ2-7
v_call: TRBV5-1
d_call: -
cdr3_aa: CASRSDSYEQYF
cdr3_nt: TGCGCCAGCAGATCAGACTCCTACGAGCAGTACTTC

clone_size: -
j_call: TRBJ2-7
v_call: TRBV6-6
d_call: TRBD1
cdr3_aa: CASRPTGDYEQYF
cdr3_nt: TGTGCCAGCAGACCGACAGGGGACTACGAGCAGTACTTC

clone_size: -
j_call: TRBJ2-5
v_call: TRBV12-2
d_call: -
cdr3_aa: CASRLPSTKETQYF
cdr3_nt: TGTGCAAGTCGCTTACCCAGCACCAAAGAGACCCAGTACTTC

clone_size: -
j_call: TRBJ2-7
v_call: TRBV6-6
d_call: -
cdr3_aa: CASSLGRYEQYF
cdr3_nt: TGTGCCAGCTCGCTGGGGCGCTACGAGCAGTACTTC

clone_size: -
j_call: TRBJ1-1
v_call: TRBV9
d_call: -
cdr3_aa: CASSPQLNTEAFF
cdr3_nt: TGTGCCAGCAGCCCCCAATTGAACACTGAAGCTTTCTTT

clone_size: -
j_call: TRBJ2-7
v_call: TRBV5-6
d_call: -
cdr3_aa: CASSLEGNSYEQYF
cdr3_nt: TGTGCCAGCAGCTTGGAAGGAAACTCCTACGAGCAGTACTTC

clone_size: -
j_call: TRBJ2-5
v_call: TRBV13
d_call: TRBD2
cdr3_aa: CASSFGASGSHGETQYF
cdr3_nt: TGTGCCAGCAGCTTTGGGGCTAGCGGGAGCCATGGAGAGACCCAGTACTTC

clone_size: -
j_call: TRBJ1-1
v_call: TRBV6-5
d_call: -
cdr3_aa: CASSYRDRSTEAFF
cdr3_nt: TGTGCCAGCAGTTACAGGGACCGGTCCACTGAAGCTTTCTTT

clone_size: -
j_call: TRBJ2-1
v_call: TRBV7-9
d_call: -
cdr3_aa: CASSPALKDEQFF
cdr3_nt: TGTGCCAGCAGCCCCGCGCTTAAGGATGAGCAGTTCTTC

clone_size: once
j_call: TRBJ1-1
v_call: TRBV10-3
d_call: -
cdr3_aa: CAISEDSEAFF
cdr3_nt: TGTGCCATCAGTGAGGACAGTGAAGCTTTCTTT

clone_size: once
j_call: TRBJ2-7
v_call: TRBV5-1
d_call: -
cdr3_aa: CASSLGQMDPYEQYF
cdr3_nt: TGCGCCAGCAGCTTGGGACAGATGGACCCCTACGAGCAGTACTTC

clone_size: -
j_call: TRBJ2-7
v_call: TRBV13
d_call: TRBD2
cdr3_aa: CASSLREGLEQYF
cdr3_nt: TGTGCCAGCAGCCTGAGGGAGGGGTTAGAGCAGTACTTC

clone_size: -
j_call: TRBJ2-7
v_call: TRBV11-2
d_call: -
cdr3_aa: CASSLGTGYYEQYF
cdr3_nt: TGTGCCAGCAGCTTAGGAACGGGTTACTACGAGCAGTACTTC

clone_size: -
j_call: TRBJ2-7
v_call: TRBV6-5
d_call: TRBD1
cdr3_aa: CASSPTGQSYEQYF
cdr3_nt: TGTGCCAGCAGTCCCACGGGACAGTCCTACGAGCAGTACTTC

clone_size: -
j_call: TRBJ2-2
v_call: TRBV11-2
d_call: -
cdr3_aa: CASNNPRRDTGELFF
cdr3_nt: TGTGCCAGCAACAACCCGAGGCGTGACACCGGGGAGCTGTTTTTT

clone_size: -
j_call: TRBJ1-4
v_call: TRBV5-1
d_call: TRBD1
cdr3_aa: CASSLGQGVLATNEKLFF
cdr3_nt: TGCGCCAGCAGCCTCGGACAGGGGGTGCTTGCAACTAATGAAAAACTGTTTTTT

clone_size: -
j_call: TRBJ1-1
v_call: TRBV4-1
d_call: -
cdr3_aa: CASSQAGSLNTEAFF
cdr3_nt: TGCGCCAGCAGCCAAGCCGGTTCTTTAAACACTGAAGCTTTCTTT

clone_size: -
j_call: TRBJ1-4
v_call: TRBV7-9
d_call: TRBD1
cdr3_aa: CASSFLPGQRNEKLFF
cdr3_nt: TGTGCCAGCAGCTTTTTGCCGGGACAGAGGAATGAAAAACTGTTTTTT

clone_size: -
j_call: TRBJ2-5
v_call: TRBV7-9
d_call: -
cdr3_aa: CASSSLTGMVTETQYF
cdr3_nt: TGTGCCAGCAGCTCTTTGACAGGAATGGTCACGGAGACCCAGTACTTC